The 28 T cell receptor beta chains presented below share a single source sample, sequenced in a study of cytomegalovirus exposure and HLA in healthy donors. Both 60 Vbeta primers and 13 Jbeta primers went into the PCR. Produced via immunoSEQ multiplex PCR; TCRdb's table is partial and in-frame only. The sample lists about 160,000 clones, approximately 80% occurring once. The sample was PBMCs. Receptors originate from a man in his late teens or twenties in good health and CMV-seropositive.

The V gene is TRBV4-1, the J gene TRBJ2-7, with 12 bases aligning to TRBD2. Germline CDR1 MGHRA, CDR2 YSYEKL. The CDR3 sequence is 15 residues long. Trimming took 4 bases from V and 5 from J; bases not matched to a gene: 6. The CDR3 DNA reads TGCGCCAGCAGCCTGGGACTAGCGGGTGTCGACGAGCAGTACTTC. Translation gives CASSLGLAGVDEQYF.

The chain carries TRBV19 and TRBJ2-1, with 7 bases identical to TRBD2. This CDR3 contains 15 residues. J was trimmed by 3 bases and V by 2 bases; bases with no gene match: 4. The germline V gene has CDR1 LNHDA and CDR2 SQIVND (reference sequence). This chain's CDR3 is CASSIFGGVYNEQFF. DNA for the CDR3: TGTGCCAGTAGTATATTTGGGGGGGTCTACAATGAGCAGTTCTTC.

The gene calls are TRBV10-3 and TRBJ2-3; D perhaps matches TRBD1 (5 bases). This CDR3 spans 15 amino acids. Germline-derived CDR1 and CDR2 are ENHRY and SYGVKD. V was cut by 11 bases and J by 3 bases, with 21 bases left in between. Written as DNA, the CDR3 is TGTGCCTCATCAGGGCCGGGTCGAGAAACAGATACGCAGTATTTT. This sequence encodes CASSGPGRETDTQYF.

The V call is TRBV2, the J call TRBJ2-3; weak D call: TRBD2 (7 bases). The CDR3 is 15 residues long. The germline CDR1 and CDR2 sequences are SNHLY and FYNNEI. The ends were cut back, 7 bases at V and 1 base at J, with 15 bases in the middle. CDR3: CASTLGGGGTDTQYF. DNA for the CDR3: TGTGCCAGCACCCTAGGGGGGGGCGGCACAGATACGCAGTATTTT.

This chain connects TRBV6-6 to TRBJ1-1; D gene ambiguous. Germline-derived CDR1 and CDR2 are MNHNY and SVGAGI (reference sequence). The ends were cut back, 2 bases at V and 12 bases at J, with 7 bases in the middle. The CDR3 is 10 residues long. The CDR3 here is CASSYPNSFF. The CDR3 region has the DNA TGTGCCAGCAGTTACCCGAACTCTTTCTTT.

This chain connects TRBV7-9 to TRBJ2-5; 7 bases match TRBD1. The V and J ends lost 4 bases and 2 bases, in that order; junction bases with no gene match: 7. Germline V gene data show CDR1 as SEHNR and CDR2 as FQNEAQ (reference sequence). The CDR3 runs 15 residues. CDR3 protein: CASSSGQATQETQYF. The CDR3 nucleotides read TGTGCCAGCAGCTCAGGACAGGCTACTCAAGAGACCCAGTACTTC.

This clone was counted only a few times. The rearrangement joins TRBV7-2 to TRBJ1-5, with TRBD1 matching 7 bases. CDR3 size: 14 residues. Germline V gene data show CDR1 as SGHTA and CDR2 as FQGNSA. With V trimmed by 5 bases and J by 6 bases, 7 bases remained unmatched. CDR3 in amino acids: CASSQDRVGQPQHF. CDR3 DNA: TGTGCCAGCAGCCAAGACAGGGTCGGTCAGCCCCAGCATTTT. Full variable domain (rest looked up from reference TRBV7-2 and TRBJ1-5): GAGVSQSPSNKVTEKGKDVELRCDPISGHTALYWYRQSLGQGLEFLIYFQGNSAPDKSGLPSDRFSAERTGGSVSTLTIQRTQQEDSAVYLCASSQDRVGQPQHFGDGTRLSIL.

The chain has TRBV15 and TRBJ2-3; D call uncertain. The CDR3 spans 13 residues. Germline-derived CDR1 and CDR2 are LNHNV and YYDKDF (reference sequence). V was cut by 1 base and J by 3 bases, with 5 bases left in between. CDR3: CATSRAGTDTQYF. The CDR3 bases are TGTGCCACCAGCAGAGCCGGTACAGATACGCAGTATTTT. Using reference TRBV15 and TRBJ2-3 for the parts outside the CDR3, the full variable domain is DAMVIQNPRYQVTQFGKPVTLSCSQTLNHNVMYWYQQKSSQAPKLLFHYYDKDFNNEADTPDNFQSRRPNTSFCFLDIRSPGLGDTAMYLCATSRAGTDTQYFGPGTRLTVL.

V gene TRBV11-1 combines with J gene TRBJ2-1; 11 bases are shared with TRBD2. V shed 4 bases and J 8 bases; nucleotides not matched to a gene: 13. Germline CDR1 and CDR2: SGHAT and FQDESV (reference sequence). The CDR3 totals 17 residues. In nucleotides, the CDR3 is TGTGCCAGCAGCTACCCGGCCGCGGGACTAGCGGTCTATGAGCAGTTCTTC. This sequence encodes CASSYPAAGLAVYEQFF.

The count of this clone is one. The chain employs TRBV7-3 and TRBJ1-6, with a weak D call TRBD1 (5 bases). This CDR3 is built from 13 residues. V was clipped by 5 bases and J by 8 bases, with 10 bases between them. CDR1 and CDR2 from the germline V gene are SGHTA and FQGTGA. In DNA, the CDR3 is TGTGCCAGCAGCCGGATCAGGGATTCACCCCTCCACTTT. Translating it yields CASSRIRDSPLHF.

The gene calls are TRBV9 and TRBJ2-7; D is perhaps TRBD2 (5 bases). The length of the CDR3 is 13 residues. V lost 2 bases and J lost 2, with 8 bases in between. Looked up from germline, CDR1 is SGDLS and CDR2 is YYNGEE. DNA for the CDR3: TGTGCCAGCAGCGTTGATAGCGCCTACGAGCAGTACTTC. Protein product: CASSVDSAYEQYF.

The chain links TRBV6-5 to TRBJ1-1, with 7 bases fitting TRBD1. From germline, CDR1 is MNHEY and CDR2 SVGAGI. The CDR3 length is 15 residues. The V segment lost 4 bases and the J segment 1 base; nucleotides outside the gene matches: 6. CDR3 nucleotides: TGTGCCAGCAGTTCCACAGGGGTTGCGAACACTGAAGCTTTCTTT. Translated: CASSSTGVANTEAFF.

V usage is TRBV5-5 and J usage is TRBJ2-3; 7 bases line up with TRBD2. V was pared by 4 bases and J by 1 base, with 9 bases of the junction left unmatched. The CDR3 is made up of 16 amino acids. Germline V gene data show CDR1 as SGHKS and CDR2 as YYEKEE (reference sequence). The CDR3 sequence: CASSIRSSGGTDTQYF. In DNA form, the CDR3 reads TGTGCCAGCAGCATACGCTCTAGCGGTGGCACAGATACGCAGTATTTT.

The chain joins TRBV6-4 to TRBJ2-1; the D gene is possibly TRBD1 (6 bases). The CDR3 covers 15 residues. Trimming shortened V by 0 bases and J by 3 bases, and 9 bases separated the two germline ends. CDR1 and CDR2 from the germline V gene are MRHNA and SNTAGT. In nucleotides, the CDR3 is TGTGCCAGCAGTGACTCGACAGGAGACTACAATGAGCAGTTCTTC. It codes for CASSDSTGDYNEQFF.

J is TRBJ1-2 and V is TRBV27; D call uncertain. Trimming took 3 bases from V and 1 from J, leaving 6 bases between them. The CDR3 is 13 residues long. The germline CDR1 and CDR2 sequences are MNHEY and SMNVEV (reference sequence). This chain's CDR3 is CASSFYSNYGYTF. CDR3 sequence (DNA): TGTGCCAGCAGTTTTTACAGTAACTATGGCTACACCTTC.

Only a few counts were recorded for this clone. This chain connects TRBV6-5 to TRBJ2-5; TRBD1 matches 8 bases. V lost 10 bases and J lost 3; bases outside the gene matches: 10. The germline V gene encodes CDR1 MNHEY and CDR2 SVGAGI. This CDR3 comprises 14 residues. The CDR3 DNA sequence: TGTGCCACCTTAGAGGACAGGGTAGAAGAGACCCAGTACTTC. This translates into CATLEDRVEETQYF.

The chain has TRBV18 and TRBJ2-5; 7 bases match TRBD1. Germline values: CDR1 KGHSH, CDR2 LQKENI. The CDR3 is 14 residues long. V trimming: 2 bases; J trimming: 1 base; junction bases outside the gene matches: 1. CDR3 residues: CASSPGTVQETQYF. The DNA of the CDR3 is TGTGCCAGCTCACCAGGGACAGTCCAAGAGACCCAGTACTTC.

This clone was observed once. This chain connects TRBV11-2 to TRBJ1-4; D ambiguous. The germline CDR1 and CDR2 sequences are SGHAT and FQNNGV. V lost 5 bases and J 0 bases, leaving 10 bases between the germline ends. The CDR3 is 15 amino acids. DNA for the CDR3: TGTGCCAGCAGCCCCCGATTAGCAACTAATGAAAAACTGTTTTTT. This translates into CASSPRLATNEKLFF.

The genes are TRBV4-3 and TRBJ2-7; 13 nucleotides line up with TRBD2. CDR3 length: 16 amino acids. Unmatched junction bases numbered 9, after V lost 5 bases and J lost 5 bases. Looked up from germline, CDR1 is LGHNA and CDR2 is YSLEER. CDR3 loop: CASSTTSGGARNEQYF. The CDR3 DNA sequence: TGCGCCAGCAGCACAACTAGCGGGGGGGCCCGGAACGAGCAGTACTTC.

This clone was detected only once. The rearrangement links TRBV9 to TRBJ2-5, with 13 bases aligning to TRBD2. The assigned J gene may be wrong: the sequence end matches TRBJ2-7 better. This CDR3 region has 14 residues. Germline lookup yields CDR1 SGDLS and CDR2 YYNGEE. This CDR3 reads CASSAGLAGDEQYF. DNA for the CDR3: TGTGCCAGCAGCGCCGGACTAGCGGGAGACGAGCAGTACTTC.

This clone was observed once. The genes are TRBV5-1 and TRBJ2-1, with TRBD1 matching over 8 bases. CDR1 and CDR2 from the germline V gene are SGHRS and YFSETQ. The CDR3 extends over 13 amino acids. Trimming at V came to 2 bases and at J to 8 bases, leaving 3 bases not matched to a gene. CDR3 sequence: CASSLDRGYEQFF. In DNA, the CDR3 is TGCGCCAGCAGCTTAGACAGGGGTTATGAGCAGTTCTTC.

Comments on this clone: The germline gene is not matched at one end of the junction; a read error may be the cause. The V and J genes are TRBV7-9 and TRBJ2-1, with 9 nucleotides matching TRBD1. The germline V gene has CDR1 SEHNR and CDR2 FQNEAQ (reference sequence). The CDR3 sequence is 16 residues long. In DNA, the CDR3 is TGTTCCAGCAGCTTAGACAGGACAGGGGAGGGCGATGAGCAGTTCTTC. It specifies CSSSLDRTGEGDEQFF.

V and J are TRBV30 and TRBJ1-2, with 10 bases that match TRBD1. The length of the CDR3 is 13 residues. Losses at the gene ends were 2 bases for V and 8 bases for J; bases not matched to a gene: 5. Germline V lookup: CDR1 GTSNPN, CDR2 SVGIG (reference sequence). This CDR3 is CAWSTRGQGGYTF. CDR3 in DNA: TGTGCCTGGAGTACACGGGGACAGGGGGGCTACACCTTC.

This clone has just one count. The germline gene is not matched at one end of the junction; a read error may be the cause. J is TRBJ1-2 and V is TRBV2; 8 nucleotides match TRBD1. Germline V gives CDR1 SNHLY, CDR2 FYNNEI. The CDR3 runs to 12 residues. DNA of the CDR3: TGTGCCAGCAGTGGTTCCTCCGGGACAGGATCCTTC. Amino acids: CASSGSSGTGSF.

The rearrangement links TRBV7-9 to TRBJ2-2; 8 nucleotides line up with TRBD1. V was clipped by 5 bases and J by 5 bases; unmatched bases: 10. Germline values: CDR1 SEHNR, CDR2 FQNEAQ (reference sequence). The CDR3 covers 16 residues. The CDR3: CASSRRTGLRTGELFF. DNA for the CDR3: TGTGCCAGCAGCCGGAGGACAGGGCTGAGGACCGGGGAGCTGTTTTTT.

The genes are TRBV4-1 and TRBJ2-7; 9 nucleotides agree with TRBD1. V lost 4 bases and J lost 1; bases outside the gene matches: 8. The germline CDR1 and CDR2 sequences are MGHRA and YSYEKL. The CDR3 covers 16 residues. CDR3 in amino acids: CASSRRTGAISYEQYF. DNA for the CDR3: TGCGCCAGCAGCCGCCGGACAGGGGCAATTTCCTACGAGCAGTACTTC.

The CDR3 DNA reads TGTGCCAGCAGCCAGGGGGCGAGCGGGGAGCTGTTTTTT. Translation gives CASSQGASGELFF. The chain employs TRBV11-2 and TRBJ2-2, with 8 nucleotides matching TRBD1. The germline CDR1 and CDR2 sequences are SGHAT and FQNNGV. J lost 7 bases, V lost 5 bases, and 3 bases had no gene match. There are 13 residues in the CDR3.

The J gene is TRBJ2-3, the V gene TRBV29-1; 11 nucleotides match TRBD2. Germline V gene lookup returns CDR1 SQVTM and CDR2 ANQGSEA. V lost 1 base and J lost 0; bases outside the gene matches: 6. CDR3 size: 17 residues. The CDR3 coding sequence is TGCAGCGTTGAAGTTCTAGCGGGGGGCTACAGCACAGATACGCAGTATTTT. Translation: CSVEVLAGGYSTDTQYF.